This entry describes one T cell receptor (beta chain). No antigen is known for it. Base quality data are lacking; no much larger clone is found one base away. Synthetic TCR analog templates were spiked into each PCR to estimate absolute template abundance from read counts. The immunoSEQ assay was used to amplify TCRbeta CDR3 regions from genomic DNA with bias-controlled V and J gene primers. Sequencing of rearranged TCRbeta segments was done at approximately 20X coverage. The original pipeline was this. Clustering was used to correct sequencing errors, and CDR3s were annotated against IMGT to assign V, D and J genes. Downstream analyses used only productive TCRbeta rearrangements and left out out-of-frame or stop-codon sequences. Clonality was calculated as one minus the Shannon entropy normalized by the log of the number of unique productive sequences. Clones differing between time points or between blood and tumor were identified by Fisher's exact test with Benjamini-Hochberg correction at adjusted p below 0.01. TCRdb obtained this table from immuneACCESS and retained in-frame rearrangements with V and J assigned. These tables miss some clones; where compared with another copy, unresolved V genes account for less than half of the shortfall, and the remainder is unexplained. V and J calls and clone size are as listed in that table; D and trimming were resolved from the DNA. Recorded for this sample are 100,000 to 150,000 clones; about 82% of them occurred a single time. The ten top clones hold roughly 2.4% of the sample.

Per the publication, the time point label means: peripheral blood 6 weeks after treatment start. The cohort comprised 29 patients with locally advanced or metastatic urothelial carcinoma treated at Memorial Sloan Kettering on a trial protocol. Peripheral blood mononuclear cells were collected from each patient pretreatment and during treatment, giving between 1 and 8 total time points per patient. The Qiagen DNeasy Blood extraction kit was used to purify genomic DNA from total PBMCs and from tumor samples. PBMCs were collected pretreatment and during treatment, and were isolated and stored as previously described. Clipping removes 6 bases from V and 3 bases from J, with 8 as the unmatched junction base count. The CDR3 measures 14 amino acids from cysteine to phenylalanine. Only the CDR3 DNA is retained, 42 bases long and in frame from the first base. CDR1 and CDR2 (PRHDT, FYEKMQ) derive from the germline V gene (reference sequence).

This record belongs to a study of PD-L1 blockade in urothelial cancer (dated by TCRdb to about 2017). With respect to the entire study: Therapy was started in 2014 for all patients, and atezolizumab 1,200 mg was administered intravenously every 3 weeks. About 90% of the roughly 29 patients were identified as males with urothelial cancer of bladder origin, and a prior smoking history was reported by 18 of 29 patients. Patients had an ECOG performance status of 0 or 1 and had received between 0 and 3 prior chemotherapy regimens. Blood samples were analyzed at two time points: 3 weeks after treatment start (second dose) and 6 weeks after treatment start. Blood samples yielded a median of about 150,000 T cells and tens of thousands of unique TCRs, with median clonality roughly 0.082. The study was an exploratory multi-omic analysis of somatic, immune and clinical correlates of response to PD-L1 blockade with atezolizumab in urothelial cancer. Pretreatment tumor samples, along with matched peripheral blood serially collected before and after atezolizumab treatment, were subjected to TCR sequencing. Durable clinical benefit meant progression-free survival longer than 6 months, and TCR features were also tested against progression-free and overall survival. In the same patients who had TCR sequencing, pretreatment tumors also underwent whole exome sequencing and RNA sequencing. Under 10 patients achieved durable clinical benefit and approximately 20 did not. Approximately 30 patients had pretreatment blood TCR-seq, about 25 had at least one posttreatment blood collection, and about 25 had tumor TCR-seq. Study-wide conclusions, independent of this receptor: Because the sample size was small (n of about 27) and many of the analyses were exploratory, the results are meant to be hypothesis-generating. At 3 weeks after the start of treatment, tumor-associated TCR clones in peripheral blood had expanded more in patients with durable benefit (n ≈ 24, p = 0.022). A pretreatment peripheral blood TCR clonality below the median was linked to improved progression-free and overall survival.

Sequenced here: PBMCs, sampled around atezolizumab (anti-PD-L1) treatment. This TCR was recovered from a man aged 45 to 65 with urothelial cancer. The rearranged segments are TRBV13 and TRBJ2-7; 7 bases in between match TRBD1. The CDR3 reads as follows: CASSFSGQDYEQYF. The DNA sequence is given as TGTGCCAGCAGTTTCTCAGGACAGGACTACGAGCAGTACTTC. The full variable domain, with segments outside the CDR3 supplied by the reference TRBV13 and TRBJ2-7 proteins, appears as AAGVIQSPRHLIKEKRETATLKCYPIPRHDTVYWYQQGPGQDPQFLISFYEKMQSDKGSIPDRFSAQQFSDYHSELNMSSLELGDSALYFCASSFSGQDYEQYFGPGTRLTVT.